This T cell receptor (beta chain) was recovered during a study of response to subunit inactivated influenza vaccine. Study-wide results and caveats: It was the authors' suggestion that each seasonal influenza vaccination recruits few new T cells.

Using its own MiXCR run on the RT-PCR reads, TCRdb lists one record per CDR3 protein. The profile shows about 780,000 distinct CDR3 sequences, approximately 17% of them singletons. The table lists this clonotype with a few counts. Its specificity is not known. V shed 4 bases, J shed 7 bases, and the junction held 8 bases outside the gene matches. Germline V lookup: CDR1 MNHEY, CDR2 SVGEGT. CDR3 length: 16 residues. The J gene is TRBJ2-1, the V gene TRBV6-2 or TRBV6-3; 12 bases agree with TRBD2. This TCR derives from a middle-aged man who received an inactivated influenza vaccine. This material consisted of PBMCs from blood, taken less than 6 days after vaccination. CDR3 coding DNA: TGTGCCAGCAGTTTCAAACTAGCGGGAGGCCGGAATGAGCAGTTCTTC. It codes for CASSFKLAGGRNEQFF.